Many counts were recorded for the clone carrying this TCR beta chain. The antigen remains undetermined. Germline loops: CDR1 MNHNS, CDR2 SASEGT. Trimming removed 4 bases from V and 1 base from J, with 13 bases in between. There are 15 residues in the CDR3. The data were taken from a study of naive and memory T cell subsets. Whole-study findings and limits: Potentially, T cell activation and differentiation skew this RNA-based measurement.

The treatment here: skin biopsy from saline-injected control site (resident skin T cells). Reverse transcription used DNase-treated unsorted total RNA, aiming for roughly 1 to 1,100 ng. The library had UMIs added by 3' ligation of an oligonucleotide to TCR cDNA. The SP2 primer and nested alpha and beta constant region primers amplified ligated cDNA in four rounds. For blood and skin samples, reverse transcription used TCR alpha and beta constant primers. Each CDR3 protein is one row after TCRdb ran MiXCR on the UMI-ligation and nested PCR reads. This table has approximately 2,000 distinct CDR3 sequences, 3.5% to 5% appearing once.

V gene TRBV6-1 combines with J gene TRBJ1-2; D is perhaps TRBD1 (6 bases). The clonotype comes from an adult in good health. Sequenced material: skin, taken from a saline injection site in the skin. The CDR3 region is CASSVRPDSNYGYTF. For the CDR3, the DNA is TGTGCCAGCAGTGTAAGGCCGGACAGTAACTATGGCTACACCTTC.